These 29 T cell receptor beta chains were sequenced from one sample in a study of early T cells in non-severe SARS-CoV-2 infection. TCRdb reprocessed the 5' RACE reads via MiXCR and lists one record per CDR3 protein. The sample has some 45,000 distinct CDR3 sequences; less than 8.5% are singletons. What was sequenced was whole blood. These receptors were taken from an adult who was a healthcare worker with PCR-confirmed SARS-CoV-2 infection or an uninfected control (not recorded which).

This clonotype has ten or more counts. The V call is TRBV5-8, the J call TRBJ2-4; 11 bases match TRBD1. CDR3 length: 17 residues. Losses at the gene ends were 3 bases for V and 2 bases for J; bases not matched to a gene: 7. The germline V gene encodes CDR1 SGHTS and CDR2 YDEGEE. This CDR3 reads CASSYEDRGRSKNIQYF. Here the CDR3 DNA reads TGTGCCAGCAGCTACGAGGACAGGGGGCGATCCAAAAACATTCAGTACTTC.

This clonotype was counted many times. The chain joins TRBV29-1 to TRBJ2-3; TRBD1 agrees at 7 bases. The germline gives CDR1 SQVTM, CDR2 ANQGSEA. The J segment lost 5 bases and the V segment lost 4 bases, leaving 6 bases of the junction unmatched. CDR3 length equals 13 residues. Here the CDR3 DNA reads TGCAGCGTTGGTTGGCCAGGGGGAGATACGCAGTATTTT. Its protein is CSVGWPGGDTQYF.

This clonotype appeared once. The V gene is TRBV20-1, the J gene TRBJ2-1, with D tentatively TRBD2 (5 bases). CDR3 length: 17 amino acids. Germline V gives CDR1 DFQATT, CDR2 SNEGSKA (reference sequence). Trimming took 3 bases from V and 4 from J, leaving 22 bases between them. CDR3 bases: TGCAGTGCTAGTGACCTTTTCGAGCGGAGTCTATACAATGAGCAGTTCTTC. It translates to CSASDLFERSLYNEQFF.

This clonotype has ten or more counts. This chain joins TRBV27 and TRBJ1-1; 9 nucleotides line up with TRBD1. CDR1 and CDR2 (germline): MNHEY, SMNVEV (reference sequence). This CDR3 comprises 14 residues. Trimming at V came to 6 bases and at J to 5 bases, leaving 7 bases not matched to a gene. CDR3 protein: CASSRGQGWTEAFF. CDR3 nucleotides: TGTGCCAGCAGCCGAGGACAGGGGTGGACTGAAGCTTTCTTT.

The chain combines TRBV16 with TRBJ1-1; TRBD1 matches at 7 bases. With 0 bases clipped from V and 3 bases from J, the junction kept 7 bases outside the gene matches. There are 16 residues in the CDR3. The V gene's germline CDR1 is KGHSY and CDR2 FQNENV. The CDR3 DNA reads as TGTGCCAGCAGCCAATCCAGAGGCAGGGGGGACACTGAAGCTTTCTTT. Protein product: CASSQSRGRGDTEAFF.

This clonotype appeared many times. This chain joins TRBV7-2 and TRBJ2-3; D ambiguous. CDR1 is SGHTA and CDR2 is FQGNSA in the germline V gene. Trimming removed 1 base from V and 1 base from J, with 12 bases in between. The CDR3 runs 16 residues. CDR3 in amino acids: CASSLDFSLGTDTQYF. As DNA, the CDR3 is TGTGCCAGCAGCTTAGATTTTAGCCTGGGCACAGATACGCAGTATTTT.

This chain joins TRBV7-2 and TRBJ1-6; 7 nucleotides match TRBD1. Trimming at V came to 5 bases and at J to 10 bases, leaving 11 bases not matched to a gene. CDR3 size: 15 residues. Per germline, CDR1 SGHTA and CDR2 FQGNSA. Here the CDR3 reads CASSRSTGQESPLHF. For the CDR3, the DNA is TGTGCCAGCAGCCGGTCGACAGGGCAGGAGTCACCCCTCCACTTT.

The J gene is TRBJ2-3, the V gene TRBV4-2, with D possibly being TRBD1 or TRBD2 (5 bases each). V lost 6 bases and J 4 bases, leaving 14 bases between the germline ends. The germline CDR1 and CDR2 sequences are LGHNA and YNFKEQ. The CDR3 totals 14 residues. The CDR3 DNA is TGTGCCAGCAGTCGACTGGGGGAGTCAGATACGCAGTATTTT. Translating it yields CASSRLGESDTQYF.

This clonotype turned up a few times. The chain uses TRBV5-1 and TRBJ2-5; unclear D gene. The CDR3 has 15 residues. V was cut by 0 bases and J by 5 bases, with 14 bases left in between. From germline, CDR1 is SGHRS and CDR2 YFSETQ. In DNA form, the CDR3 reads TGCGCCAGCAGCTTGGAACCGAACGTAGGGGAGACCCAGTACTTC. Protein product: CASSLEPNVGETQYF.

In this sample, this clonotype turned up many times. V is TRBV3-1 and J is TRBJ1-2, with 7 bases that match TRBD1. The CDR3 is 13 residues long. The V gene end was trimmed by 7 bases and the J gene end by 4 bases; junction bases not matched to a gene: 6. CDR1 LGHDT and CDR2 YNNKEL come from the germline V gene (reference sequence). CDR3 amino acids: CASNQGDGYGYTF. For the CDR3, the DNA is TGTGCCAGCAACCAGGGGGACGGCTATGGCTACACCTTC.

This clonotype was seen repeatedly, ten times or more. The chain is built from TRBV3-1 and TRBJ2-1; D tentatively reads TRBD1 or TRBD2 (5 bases each). Germline CDR1 is LGHDT and CDR2 is YNNKEL (reference sequence). The CDR3 sequence is 12 residues long. Trimming removed 7 bases at V and 15 bases at J, with 19 bases between. CDR3 coding DNA: TGTGCCAGCACCACAAGTGGGACGAGGTGGTTCTTC. Translated: CASTTSGTRWFF.

The chain joins TRBV27 to TRBJ2-3; D ambiguous. From germline, CDR1 is MNHEY and CDR2 SMNVEV (reference sequence). V lost 4 bases and J 0 bases, leaving 14 bases between the germline ends. The CDR3 length is 16 residues. CDR3 sequence: CASSSPLGLSTDTQYF. For the CDR3, the DNA is TGTGCCAGCAGTTCCCCCCTGGGCCTAAGCACAGATACGCAGTATTTT.

This clonotype was seen at least ten times. The V call is TRBV20-1, the J call TRBJ1-1; D is undetermined. The germline CDR1 and CDR2 sequences are DFQATT and SNEGSKA (reference sequence). The CDR3 length is 10 residues. Trimming cost V 4 bases and J 6 bases, with 6 bases left between them. The CDR3 spells CSATFPEAFF. CDR3 bases: TGCAGTGCTACCTTTCCTGAAGCTTTCTTT.

This clonotype came up many times. The chain recombines TRBV5-1 with TRBJ1-3, with D unresolved. The V end lost 3 bases, the J end lost 0 bases, and 10 bases lay between the germline ends. This CDR3 region has 15 residues. CDR1 is SGHRS, CDR2 YFSETQ, per germline. The CDR3 sequence: CASSSDGYSGNTIYF. In nucleotides, the CDR3 is TGCGCCAGCAGCTCGGACGGATACTCTGGAAACACCATATATTTT.

The sample holds a few counts of this clonotype. The chain combines TRBV6-6 with TRBJ2-7, with D maybe TRBD2 (7 bases). Looked up from germline, CDR1 is MNHNY and CDR2 is SVGAGI (reference sequence). V was trimmed by 6 bases and J by 0 bases, leaving 9 bases between them. The CDR3 has 13 amino acids. For the CDR3, the DNA is TGTGCCAGCAGGCGGGGGCTCTCCTACGAGCAGTACTTC. Its translation: CASRRGLSYEQYF.

This chain links TRBV7-2 with TRBJ1-2, with TRBD1 matching over 7 bases. J lost 2 bases, V lost 4 bases, and 4 bases had no gene match. This CDR3 region has 14 residues. CDR1 and CDR2 from the germline V gene are SGHTA and FQGNSA. The CDR3 region is CASSSQTGNYGYTF. The DNA for the CDR3 is TGTGCCAGCAGCTCACAGACAGGGAACTATGGCTACACCTTC.

This clonotype was seen a handful of times. The rearrangement joins TRBV24-1 to TRBJ2-5, with D hard to call. Germline V gene sequence: CDR1 KGHDR, CDR2 SFDVKD. CDR3 size: 16 residues. V was cut by 4 bases and J by 2 bases, with 16 bases left in between. The CDR3 here is CATSEGLGHEQETQYF. In nucleotides, the CDR3 is TGTGCCACCAGTGAAGGTCTTGGGCACGAACAAGAGACCCAGTACTTC.

The chain joins TRBV28 to TRBJ1-6; no firm D call. The V gene's germline CDR1 is MDHEN and CDR2 SYDVKM. V lost 5 bases and J 7 bases, leaving 3 bases between the germline ends. The CDR3 spans 11 residues. In DNA, the CDR3 is TGTGCCAGCAGTGCAAATTCACCCCTCCACTTT. Translating it yields CASSANSPLHF.

This clonotype has a count of ten or more. V is TRBV12-3 or TRBV12-4 and J is TRBJ1-2, with 7 bases aligning to TRBD1. The CDR3 runs 17 residues. V lost 5 bases, J lost 4 bases, and 16 bases stayed unmatched. The CDR3 DNA sequence: TGTGCCAGCAGTAACTCAGGGGGTCCCCGGGGTGGCTATGGCTACACCTTC. Its translation: CASSNSGGPRGGYGYTF.

Note on this clonotype: A single base separates this from a much larger clone, so it may be a read error. The genes are TRBV12-3 or TRBV12-4 and TRBJ1-1; no clear D gene. The CDR3 has 13 amino acids. CDR3 DNA sequence: TGTGCCAGAAGTTTCCTGGGAGGTACGGGGGCTTTCTTT. Protein sequence: CARSFLGGTGAFF.

In this sample, this clonotype turned up many times. This sequence joins TRBV7-9 and TRBJ2-3; 8 bases map to TRBD2. In germline, CDR1 is SEHNR, CDR2 FQNEAQ (reference sequence). The length of the CDR3 is 15 residues. With 2 bases clipped from V and 5 bases from J, the junction kept 6 bases outside the gene matches. The CDR3 DNA follows: TGTGCCAGCAGCTTATTCGGGGGGGAGGAAGATACGCAGTATTTT. This translates into CASSLFGGEEDTQYF.

This clonotype was detected ten times or more. The chain joins TRBV28 to TRBJ2-7, with a tentative D call TRBD2 (6 bases). This CDR3 has 14 residues. The germline V gene encodes CDR1 MDHEN and CDR2 SYDVKM. V was cut by 5 bases and J by 3 bases, with 14 bases left in between. CDR3 sequence (DNA): TGTGCCAGCAGTGAAGAGGGACTCCTCTACGAGCAGTACTTC. This codes for CASSEEGLLYEQYF. The variable domain in full, with the rest retrieved from reference TRBV28 and TRBJ2-7, is DVKVTQSSRYLVKRTGEKVFLECVQDMDHENMFWYRQDPGLGLRLIYFSYDVKMKEKGDIPEGYSVSREKKERFSLILESASTNQTSMYLCASSEEGLLYEQYFGPGTRLTVT.

This clonotype was recorded at least ten times. The genes are TRBV20-1 and TRBJ1-3; TRBD1 matches at 9 bases. The V segment lost 5 bases and the J segment 8 bases; nucleotides outside the gene matches: 10. The CDR3 is 14 residues long. Germline assignment: CDR1 DFQATT and CDR2 SNEGSKA (reference sequence). Written as DNA, the CDR3 is TGCAGTGCTCGATATCCGACAGGGGGAGACACCATATATTTT. This gives the protein CSARYPTGGDTIYF.

In its sample, this clonotype was seen many times. The chain links TRBV29-1 to TRBJ2-7; the D is unclear. Deletions cut 1 base from V and 3 bases from J, with 4 bases between. CDR1 is SQVTM and CDR2 is ANQGSEA in the germline V gene. The CDR3 is 11 amino acids. As DNA, the CDR3 is TGCAGCGTTGAAGCGGTCTACGAGCAGTACTTC. Amino acid sequence: CSVEAVYEQYF.

V and J are TRBV29-1 and TRBJ2-7; tentative D call: TRBD2 (5 bases). The CDR3 extends over 11 amino acids. The germline CDR1 and CDR2 sequences are SQVTM and ANQGSEA. The V and J ends lost 6 bases and 6 bases respectively, with 12 bases between them. Here the CDR3 DNA reads TGCAGCGTCCTAGCTGAAGCCGAGCAGTACTTC. This sequence encodes CSVLAEAEQYF.

Turning to this clonotype: Being one base from a much bigger clone, this may be a read error. The CDR3 bases are TGCAGCGTTGCAGGGGGACCCGGCTACACCTTC. It specifies CSVAGGPGYTF. This sequence joins TRBV29-1 and TRBJ1-2; TRBD1 aligns across 7 bases. This CDR3 spans 11 amino acids. CDR1 is SQVTM and CDR2 is ANQGSEA in the germline V gene. The J segment lost 8 bases and the V segment lost 4 bases, leaving 4 bases of the junction unmatched.

This chain uses TRBV6-2 or TRBV6-3 with TRBJ2-7; D is uncertain. CDR1 MNHEY and CDR2 SVGEGT come from the germline V gene. V was pared by 4 bases and J by 0 bases, with 13 bases between. The CDR3 consists of 15 residues. In DNA form, the CDR3 reads TGTGCCAGCAGTTCTCGGGCGTTAAACTCCTACGAGCAGTACTTC. Protein product: CASSSRALNSYEQYF.

This clonotype was seen a handful of times. The junction shows a germline mismatch at one end, possibly a read error. The V and J genes are TRBV12-3 or TRBV12-4 and TRBJ2-2, with unresolved D. The CDR3 consists of 14 residues. The CDR3: CASNLGANTGELFF. CDR3 nucleotide sequence: TGTGCCAGCAATTTAGGAGCGAACACCGGGGAGCTGTTTTTT.

There are many counts of this clonotype. The chain joins TRBV29-1 to TRBJ2-7; no definite D call. The CDR3 extends over 13 amino acids. The germline CDR1 and CDR2 sequences are SQVTM and ANQGSEA. The germline V and J ends were trimmed by 8 bases and 0 bases, with 14 bases remaining between them. CDR3 amino acids: CSIVRASSYEQYF. CDR3 bases: TGCAGCATAGTAAGGGCGAGCTCCTACGAGCAGTACTTC.